Listed here are 24 T cell receptor beta chains from one sample, sequenced in a study of T cell repertoires in cytomegalovirus infection. TCRdb called the reads again in MiXCR, with one record for every CDR3 protein. The table records roughly 720,000 distinct CDR3 sequences, approximately 40% of them present only once. Sequencing used PBMCs. The receptors stem from a human donor in good health (CMV status not recorded). Some clones in this sample may be carry-over from other donors' samples.

The chain joins TRBV12-3 or TRBV12-4 to TRBJ2-4, with 7 bases aligning to TRBD1. The CDR3 extends over 15 amino acids. J was trimmed by 4 bases and V by 5 bases; bases with no gene match: 8. CDR3 amino acids: CASSRLDRVKNIQYF. The CDR3 DNA is TGTGCCAGCAGTCGCCTCGACAGGGTAAAAAACATTCAGTACTTC.

This clonotype has only a few counts. The V and J genes are TRBV27 and TRBJ1-5; 9 bases match TRBD1. Germline V lookup: CDR1 MNHEY, CDR2 SMNVEV (reference sequence). The junction had 13 bases not matched to a gene; V was cut back by 8 bases and J by 8 bases. The CDR3 is 15 residues long. CDR3 in amino acids: CASRFKTGGSEPQHF. In nucleotides, the CDR3 is TGTGCCAGCCGATTCAAAACAGGGGGCAGTGAGCCCCAGCATTTT.

The sample holds a few counts of this clonotype. The chain uses TRBV28 and TRBJ1-1; no firm D call. V was cut by 4 bases and J by 7 bases, with 22 bases left in between. This CDR3 is 16 amino acids long. The V gene's germline CDR1 is MDHEN and CDR2 SYDVKM. CDR3 region: CASSSDGRPSSGEAFF. The CDR3 DNA reads TGTGCCAGCAGTTCGGATGGGAGGCCATCCAGCGGTGAAGCTTTCTTT. The complete variable domain, with remaining parts taken from reference TRBV28 and TRBJ1-1, reads DVKVTQSSRYLVKRTGEKVFLECVQDMDHENMFWYRQDPGLGLRLIYFSYDVKMKEKGDIPEGYSVSREKKERFSLILESASTNQTSMYLCASSSDGRPSSGEAFFGQGTRLTVV.

This clonotype was counted only a few times. This chain connects TRBV14 to TRBJ1-1; maybe TRBD1 (5 bases). The length of the CDR3 is 16 residues. Germline V gives CDR1 SGHDN, CDR2 FVKESK. V gave up 1 base and J gave up 5 bases, with 17 bases separating them. The CDR3 bases are TGTGCCAGCAGCCAAGGGACGGGGGGAAGAAGAACTGAAGCTTTCTTT. It translates to CASSQGTGGRRTEAFF.

The CDR3 loop reads CSVELHLYNEQFF. CDR3 coding DNA: TGCAGCGTTGAACTACATTTGTACAATGAGCAGTTCTTC. The V gene is TRBV29-1, the J gene TRBJ2-1; D is unclear. Looked up from germline, CDR1 is SQVTM and CDR2 is ANQGSEA. The CDR3 runs to 13 residues. Trimming left V 2 bases short and J 4 bases short, with 9 bases between.

As for this clonotype: Its ends do not fully match the called genes, so a read error is possible. The chain has TRBV5-4 and TRBJ1-2; no clear D gene. The germline V gene has CDR1 SGHNT and CDR2 YYREEE (reference sequence). CDR3 length: 15 amino acids. The CDR3 is CDSSFWAGNNYGYPF. CDR3 nucleotide sequence: TGTGACAGCAGCTTCTGGGCAGGAAATAACTATGGCTACCCCTTC.

The gene calls are TRBV5-1 and TRBJ2-1; D possibly corresponds to TRBD2 (5 bases). Looked up from germline, CDR1 is SGHRS and CDR2 is YFSETQ. Trimming pared 2 bases from V and 7 bases from J, leaving 22 bases between. This CDR3 contains 17 residues. DNA of the CDR3: TGCGCCAGCAGCTTACCCAGAGGCAGAGGGTTAAGAAATGAGCAGTTCTTC. Amino acid sequence: CASSLPRGRGLRNEQFF.

The rearrangement links TRBV7-8 to TRBJ2-3; D is unclear. The germline gives CDR1 SGHVS, CDR2 FQNEAQ. V was cut by 5 bases and J by 0 bases, with 12 bases left in between. The CDR3 is 15 residues long. The CDR3: CASSDRPWSTDTQYF. CDR3 DNA sequence: TGTGCCAGCAGCGACCGGCCATGGAGCACAGATACGCAGTATTTT.

The genes are TRBV28 and TRBJ1-5; TRBD1 might be the D (5 bases). In germline, CDR1 is MDHEN, CDR2 SYDVKM. The CDR3 extends over 15 amino acids. Trimming left V 4 bases short and J 3 bases short, with 13 bases between. In DNA form, the CDR3 reads TGTGCCAGCAGTTCCTATGGGGGAAACAATCAGCCCCAGCATTTT. Translated: CASSSYGGNNQPQHF.

This clonotype occurred a few times. The chain is built from TRBV19 and TRBJ1-1; the D is unclear. CDR1 and CDR2 from the germline V gene are LNHDA and SQIVND (reference sequence). The CDR3 length is 12 residues. Trimming stripped 3 bases from V and 3 bases from J, with 5 bases between. The CDR3 here is CASSISDTEAFF. In nucleotides, the CDR3 is TGTGCCAGTAGTATCTCAGACACTGAAGCTTTCTTT.

CDR3 sequence (DNA): TGCAGTGCTTTCTCCGGGACAGGGGTTTATGAGCAGTTCTTC. It yields the protein CSAFSGTGVYEQFF. The chain employs TRBV20-1 and TRBJ2-1; 10 bases are shared with TRBD1. CDR3 length equals 14 residues. CDR1 and CDR2 (germline): DFQATT, SNEGSKA (reference sequence). With 5 bases clipped from V and 8 bases from J, the junction kept 9 bases outside the gene matches.

The chain has TRBV28 and TRBJ1-4; D remains unclear. This CDR3 is built from 15 residues. V was clipped by 0 bases and J by 0 bases, with 5 bases between them. Germline V CDR1 and CDR2: MDHEN, SYDVKM. CDR3 DNA: TGTGCCAGCAGTTTATGGGCAGCAACTAATGAAAAACTGTTTTTT. It encodes CASSLWAATNEKLFF.

The chain recombines TRBV20-1 with TRBJ1-1, with a weak D call TRBD1 (5 bases). Germline CDR1 DFQATT, CDR2 SNEGSKA (reference sequence). This CDR3 contains 14 residues. Trimming removed 5 bases from V and 1 base from J, with 14 bases in between. CDR3 coding DNA: TGCAGTGCTGCCAGCGGGGGACCGAACACTGAAGCTTTCTTT. Its translation is CSAASGGPNTEAFF.

This rearrangement joins TRBV6-2 or TRBV6-3 to TRBJ1-2; maybe TRBD1 (6 bases). This CDR3 has 16 amino acids. Trimming took off 0 bases at V and 3 bases at J, with 14 bases between the two ends. Germline CDR1 and CDR2: MNHEY and SVGEGT. The CDR3 sequence is CASSYSRTAGDYGYTF. The CDR3 DNA sequence: TGTGCCAGCAGTTACTCTCGGACAGCGGGCGACTATGGCTACACCTTC.

On this clonotype itself: With a much larger clone just one base away, this may be a read error. This chain connects TRBV7-8 to TRBJ1-5, with 10 nucleotides matching TRBD1. This CDR3 comprises 18 residues. Trimming took 3 bases from V and 6 from J; bases not matched to a gene: 14. Germline CDR1 reads SGHVS; CDR2 reads FQNEAQ. CDR3 protein: CASSLAQGQGFVGQPQHF. CDR3 nucleotide sequence: TGTGCCAGCAGCTTGGCCCAGGGACAGGGGTTTGTGGGTCAGCCCCAGCATTTT.

This clonotype was seen only a few times. The V and J genes are TRBV5-4 and TRBJ2-1, with 8 bases lining up with TRBD2. V gave up 2 bases and J gave up 0 bases; unmatched junction bases: 7. The length of the CDR3 is 17 residues. Germline CDR1 reads SGHNT; CDR2 reads YYREEE (reference sequence). CDR3 protein: CASSLRAGGSSYNEQFF. The CDR3, as DNA: TGTGCCAGCAGCTTAAGGGCGGGGGGCAGCTCCTACAATGAGCAGTTCTTC.

This clonotype was counted ten times or more. The gene calls are TRBV7-2 and TRBJ1-2, with 7 nucleotides matching TRBD1. This CDR3 is 14 amino acids long. Germline V CDR1 and CDR2: SGHTA, FQGNSA. V lost 3 bases and J lost 5; bases outside the gene matches: 6. The CDR3 loop is CASSLGGQRYGYTF. For the CDR3, the DNA is TGTGCCAGCAGCTTGGGGGGACAGAGATATGGCTACACCTTC.

CDR3 DNA sequence: TGTGCCAGCAGCCCAATGGGGACAGGGAGGAACGAGCAGTACTTC. Protein sequence: CASSPMGTGRNEQYF. The chain links TRBV12-3 or TRBV12-4 to TRBJ2-7, with 9 bases aligning to TRBD1. The CDR3 loop spans 15 amino acids. V dropped 6 bases and J dropped 5; count of bases not matched to a gene: 11.

The chain couples TRBV28 to TRBJ1-3, with D possibly matching TRBD1 (6 bases). Germline values: CDR1 MDHEN, CDR2 SYDVKM. The CDR3 length is 14 residues. V shed 6 bases and J shed 4 bases, with 13 bases lying between them. In DNA form, the CDR3 reads TGTGCCAGCAGCACCGGGGGCGTCGGAAACACCATATATTTT. Encoded protein: CASSTGGVGNTIYF.

The chain has TRBV5-4 and TRBJ2-7; a weak D match, TRBD2 (6 bases). Trimming removed 2 bases from V and 7 bases from J, with 13 bases in between. Germline lookup yields CDR1 SGHNT and CDR2 YYREEE (reference sequence). The CDR3 length is 13 residues. The CDR3 protein is CASSFRREKEQYF. The CDR3 DNA sequence: TGTGCCAGCAGCTTTAGACGGGAGAAGGAGCAGTACTTC.

The genes are TRBV7-2 and TRBJ1-2; no reliable D call. Trimming removed 7 bases at V and 5 bases at J, with 29 bases between. Germline V lookup: CDR1 SGHTA, CDR2 FQGNSA. There are 18 residues in the CDR3. This CDR3 is CASNPETVFDGVKYGYTF. The CDR3 coding sequence is TGTGCCAGCAACCCAGAGACGGTCTTCGATGGGGTCAAGTATGGCTACACCTTC.

This clonotype was seen a handful of times. The chain recombines TRBV7-3 with TRBJ2-1; 12 bases map to TRBD1. Germline V lookup: CDR1 SGHTA, CDR2 FQGTGA. The junction had 6 bases not matched to a gene; V was cut back by 2 bases and J by 7 bases. This CDR3 is 16 amino acids long. CDR3 region: CASSLLGQGAKNEQFF. The CDR3 DNA reads TGTGCCAGCAGCTTATTGGGACAGGGGGCGAAAAATGAGCAGTTCTTC.

This clonotype was counted only a few times. The chain uses TRBV7-9 and TRBJ1-3, with D possibly TRBD1 on 6 matching bases. CDR3 length: 15 amino acids. V gave up 5 bases and J gave up 2 bases, with 13 bases separating them. The germline V gene encodes CDR1 SEHNR and CDR2 FQNEAQ (reference sequence). The CDR3 reads CASSPGGGTGNTIYF. In DNA form, the CDR3 reads TGTGCCAGCAGCCCCGGGGGGGGCACTGGAAACACCATATATTTT.

Many counts were recorded for this clonotype. J is TRBJ2-7 and V is TRBV7-8; D possibly matches TRBD1 or TRBD2 (5 bases each). V lost 5 bases and J 3 bases, leaving 14 bases between the germline ends. The CDR3 runs to 14 residues. Germline V lookup: CDR1 SGHVS, CDR2 FQNEAQ. Written as DNA, the CDR3 is TGTGCCAGCAGCCCAGTGGGGGTTGACTACGAGCAGTACTTC. Amino acids: CASSPVGVDYEQYF.